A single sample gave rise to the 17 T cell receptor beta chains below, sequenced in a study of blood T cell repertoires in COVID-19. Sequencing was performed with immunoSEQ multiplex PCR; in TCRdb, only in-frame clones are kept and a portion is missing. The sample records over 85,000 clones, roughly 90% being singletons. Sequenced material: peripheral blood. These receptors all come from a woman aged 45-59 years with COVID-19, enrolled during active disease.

This CDR3 reads CASRSFPSNYGYTF. In DNA form, the CDR3 reads TGTGCCAGTCGCAGTTTCCCGTCTAACTATGGCTACACCTTC. This rearrangement joins TRBV28 to TRBJ1-2; D remains unclear. The CDR3 extends over 14 amino acids. Trimming left V 9 bases short and J 0 bases short, with 14 bases between. Germline V gives CDR1 MDHEN, CDR2 SYDVKM.

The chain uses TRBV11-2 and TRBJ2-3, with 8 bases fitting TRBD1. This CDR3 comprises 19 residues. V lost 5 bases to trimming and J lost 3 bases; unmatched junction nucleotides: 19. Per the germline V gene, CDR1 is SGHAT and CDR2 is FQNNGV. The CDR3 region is CASSAPDRERTYVTDTQYF. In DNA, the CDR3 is TGTGCCAGCAGCGCCCCGGACAGGGAAAGAACCTACGTTACAGATACGCAGTATTTT.

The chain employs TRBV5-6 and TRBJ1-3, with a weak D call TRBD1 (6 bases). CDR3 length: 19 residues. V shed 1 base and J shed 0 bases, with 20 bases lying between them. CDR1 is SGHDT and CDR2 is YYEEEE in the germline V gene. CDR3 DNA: TGTGCCAGCAGCTTGTATATTCGTAGGACAGACCACTCTGGAAACACCATATATTTT. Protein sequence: CASSLYIRRTDHSGNTIYF.

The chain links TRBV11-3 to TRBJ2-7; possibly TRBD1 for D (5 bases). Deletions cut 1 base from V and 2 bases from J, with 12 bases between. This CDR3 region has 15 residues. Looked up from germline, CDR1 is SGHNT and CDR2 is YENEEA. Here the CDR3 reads CASSLVSGATYEQYF. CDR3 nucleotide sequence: TGTGCCAGCAGCTTAGTATCTGGGGCAACCTACGAGCAGTACTTC.

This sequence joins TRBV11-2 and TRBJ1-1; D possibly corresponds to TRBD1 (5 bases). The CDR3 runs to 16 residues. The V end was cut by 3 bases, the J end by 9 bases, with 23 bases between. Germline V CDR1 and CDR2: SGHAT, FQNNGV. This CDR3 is CASSFASGAGVPQAFF. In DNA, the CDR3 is TGTGCCAGCAGCTTCGCTAGTGGGGCGGGGGTACCCCAAGCTTTCTTT.

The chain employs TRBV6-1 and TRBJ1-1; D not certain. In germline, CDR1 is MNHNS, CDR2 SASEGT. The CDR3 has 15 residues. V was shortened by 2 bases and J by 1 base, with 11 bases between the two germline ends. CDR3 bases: TGTGCCAGCAGTGAATATCGGTTAACGAACACTGAAGCTTTCTTT. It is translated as CASSEYRLTNTEAFF.

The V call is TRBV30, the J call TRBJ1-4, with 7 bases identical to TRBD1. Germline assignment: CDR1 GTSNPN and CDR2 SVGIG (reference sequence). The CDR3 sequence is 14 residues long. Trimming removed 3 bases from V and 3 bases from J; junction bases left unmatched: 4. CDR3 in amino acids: CAWSRGQSNEKLFF. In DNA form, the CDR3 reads TGTGCCTGGAGCCGGGGACAGTCTAATGAAAAACTGTTTTTT. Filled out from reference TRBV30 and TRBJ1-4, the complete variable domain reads SQTIHQWPATLVQPVGSPLSLECTVEGTSNPNLYWYRQAAGRGLQLLFYSVGIGQISSEVPQNLSASRPQDRQFILSSKKLLLSDSGFYLCAWSRGQSNEKLFFGSGTQLSVL.

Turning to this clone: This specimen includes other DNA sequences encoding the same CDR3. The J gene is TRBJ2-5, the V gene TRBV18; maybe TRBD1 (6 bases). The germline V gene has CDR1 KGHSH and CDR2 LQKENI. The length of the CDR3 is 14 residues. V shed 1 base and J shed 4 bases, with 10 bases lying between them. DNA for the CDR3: TGTGCCAGCTCACCACAGGGCAGGGGAGAGACCCAGTACTTC. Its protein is CASSPQGRGETQYF.

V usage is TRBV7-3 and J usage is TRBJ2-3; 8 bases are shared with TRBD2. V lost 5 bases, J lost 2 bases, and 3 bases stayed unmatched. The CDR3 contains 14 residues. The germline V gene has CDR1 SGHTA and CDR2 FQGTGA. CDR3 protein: CASSTSGTTDTQYF. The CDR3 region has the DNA TGTGCCAGCAGCACTAGCGGAACCACAGATACGCAGTATTTT.

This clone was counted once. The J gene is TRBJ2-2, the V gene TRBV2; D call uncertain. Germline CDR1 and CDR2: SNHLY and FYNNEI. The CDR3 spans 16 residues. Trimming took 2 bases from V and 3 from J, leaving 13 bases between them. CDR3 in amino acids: CASSESSPGDTGELFF. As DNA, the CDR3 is TGTGCCAGCAGTGAATCGTCCCCCGGAGACACCGGGGAGCTGTTTTTT.

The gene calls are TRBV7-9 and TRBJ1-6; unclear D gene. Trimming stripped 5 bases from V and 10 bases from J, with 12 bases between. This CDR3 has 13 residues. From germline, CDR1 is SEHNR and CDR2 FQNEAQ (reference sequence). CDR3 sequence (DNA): TGTGCCAGCAGCCCCTTTAGCCACTCACCCCTCCACTTT. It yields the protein CASSPFSHSPLHF.

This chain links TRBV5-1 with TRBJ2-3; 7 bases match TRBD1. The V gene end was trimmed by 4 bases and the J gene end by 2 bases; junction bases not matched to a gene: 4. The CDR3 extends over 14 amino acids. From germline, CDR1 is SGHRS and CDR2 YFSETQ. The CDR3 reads CASSRDSPTDTQYF. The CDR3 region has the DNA TGCGCCAGCAGCAGGGACAGCCCCACAGATACGCAGTATTTT.

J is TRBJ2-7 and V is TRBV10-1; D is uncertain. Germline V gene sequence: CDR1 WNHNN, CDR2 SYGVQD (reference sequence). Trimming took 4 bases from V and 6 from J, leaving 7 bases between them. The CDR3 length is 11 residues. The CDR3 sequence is CASSVGFEQYF. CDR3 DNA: TGCGCCAGCAGTGTGGGCTTCGAGCAGTACTTC.

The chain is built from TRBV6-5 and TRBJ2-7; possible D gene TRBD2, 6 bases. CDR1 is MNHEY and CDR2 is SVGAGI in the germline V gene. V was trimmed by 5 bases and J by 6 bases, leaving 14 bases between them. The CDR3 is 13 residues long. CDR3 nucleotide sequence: TGTGCCAGCAGTCCGGGAGTGGAAAGCGAGCAGTACTTC. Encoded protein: CASSPGVESEQYF.

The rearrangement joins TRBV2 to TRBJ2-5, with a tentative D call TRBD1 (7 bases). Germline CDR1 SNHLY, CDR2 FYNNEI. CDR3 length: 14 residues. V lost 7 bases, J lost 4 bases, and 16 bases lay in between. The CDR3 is CASTGQGGGETQYF. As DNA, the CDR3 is TGTGCCAGCACCGGCCAGGGGGGCGGAGAGACCCAGTACTTC.

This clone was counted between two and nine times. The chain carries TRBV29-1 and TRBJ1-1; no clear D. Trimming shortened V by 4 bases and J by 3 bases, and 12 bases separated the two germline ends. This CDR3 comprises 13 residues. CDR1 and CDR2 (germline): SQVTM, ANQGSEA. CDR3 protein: CSVVEEMDTEAFF. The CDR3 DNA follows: TGCAGCGTTGTGGAGGAGATGGACACTGAAGCTTTCTTT.

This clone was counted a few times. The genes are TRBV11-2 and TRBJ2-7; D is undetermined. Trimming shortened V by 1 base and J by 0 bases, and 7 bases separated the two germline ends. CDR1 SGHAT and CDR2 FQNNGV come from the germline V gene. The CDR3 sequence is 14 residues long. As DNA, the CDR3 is TGTGCCAGCAGCTTAGTATCGGGCTCCTACGAGCAGTACTTC. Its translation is CASSLVSGSYEQYF.